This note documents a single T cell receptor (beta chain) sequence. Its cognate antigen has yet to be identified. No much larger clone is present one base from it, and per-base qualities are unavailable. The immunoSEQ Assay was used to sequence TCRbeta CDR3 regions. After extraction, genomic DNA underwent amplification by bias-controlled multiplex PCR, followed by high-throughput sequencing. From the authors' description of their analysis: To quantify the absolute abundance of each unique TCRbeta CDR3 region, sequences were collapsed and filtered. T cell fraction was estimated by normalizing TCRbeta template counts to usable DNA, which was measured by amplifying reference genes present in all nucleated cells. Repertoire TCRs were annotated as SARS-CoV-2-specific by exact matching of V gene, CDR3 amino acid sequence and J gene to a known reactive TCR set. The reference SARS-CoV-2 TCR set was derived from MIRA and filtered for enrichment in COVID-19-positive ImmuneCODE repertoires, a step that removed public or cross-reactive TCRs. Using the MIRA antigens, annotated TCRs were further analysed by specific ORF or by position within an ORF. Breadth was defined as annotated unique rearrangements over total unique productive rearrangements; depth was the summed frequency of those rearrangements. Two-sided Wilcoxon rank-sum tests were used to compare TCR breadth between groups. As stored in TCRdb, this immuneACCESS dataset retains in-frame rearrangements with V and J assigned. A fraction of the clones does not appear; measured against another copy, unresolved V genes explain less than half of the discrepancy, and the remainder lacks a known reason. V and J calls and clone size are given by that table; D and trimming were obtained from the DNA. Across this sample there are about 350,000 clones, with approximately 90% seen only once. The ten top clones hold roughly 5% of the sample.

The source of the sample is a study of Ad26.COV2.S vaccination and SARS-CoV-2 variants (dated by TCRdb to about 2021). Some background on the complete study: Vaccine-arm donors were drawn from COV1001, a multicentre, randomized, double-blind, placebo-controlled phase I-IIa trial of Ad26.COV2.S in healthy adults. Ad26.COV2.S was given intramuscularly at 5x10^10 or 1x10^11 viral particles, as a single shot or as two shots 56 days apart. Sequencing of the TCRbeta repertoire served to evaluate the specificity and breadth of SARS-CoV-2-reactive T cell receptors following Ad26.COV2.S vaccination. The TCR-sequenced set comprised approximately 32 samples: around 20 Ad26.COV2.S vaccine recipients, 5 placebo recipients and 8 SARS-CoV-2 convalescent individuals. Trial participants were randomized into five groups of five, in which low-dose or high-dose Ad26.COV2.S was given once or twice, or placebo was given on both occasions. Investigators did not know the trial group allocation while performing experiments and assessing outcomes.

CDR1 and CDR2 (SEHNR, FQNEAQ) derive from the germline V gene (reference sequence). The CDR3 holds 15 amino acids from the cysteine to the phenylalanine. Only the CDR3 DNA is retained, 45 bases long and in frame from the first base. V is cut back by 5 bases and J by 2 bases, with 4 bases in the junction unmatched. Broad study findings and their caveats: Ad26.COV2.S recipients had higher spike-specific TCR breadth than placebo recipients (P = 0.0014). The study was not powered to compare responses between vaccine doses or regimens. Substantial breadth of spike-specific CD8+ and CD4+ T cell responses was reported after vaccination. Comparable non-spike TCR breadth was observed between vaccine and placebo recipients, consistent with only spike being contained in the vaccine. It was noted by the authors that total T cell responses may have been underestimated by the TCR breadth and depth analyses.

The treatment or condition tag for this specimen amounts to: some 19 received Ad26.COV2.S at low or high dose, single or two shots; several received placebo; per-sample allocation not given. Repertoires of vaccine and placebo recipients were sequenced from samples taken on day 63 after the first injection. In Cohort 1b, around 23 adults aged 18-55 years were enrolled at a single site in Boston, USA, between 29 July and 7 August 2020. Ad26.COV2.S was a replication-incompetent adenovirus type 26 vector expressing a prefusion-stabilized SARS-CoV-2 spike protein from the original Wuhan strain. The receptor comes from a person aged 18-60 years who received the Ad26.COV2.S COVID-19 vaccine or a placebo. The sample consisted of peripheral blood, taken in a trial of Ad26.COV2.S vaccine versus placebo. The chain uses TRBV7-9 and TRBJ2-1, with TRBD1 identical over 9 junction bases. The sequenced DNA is TGTGCCAGCAGCCCCCGACAGGGGGCCTACAATGAGCAGTTCTTC. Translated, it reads CASSPRQGAYNEQFF.